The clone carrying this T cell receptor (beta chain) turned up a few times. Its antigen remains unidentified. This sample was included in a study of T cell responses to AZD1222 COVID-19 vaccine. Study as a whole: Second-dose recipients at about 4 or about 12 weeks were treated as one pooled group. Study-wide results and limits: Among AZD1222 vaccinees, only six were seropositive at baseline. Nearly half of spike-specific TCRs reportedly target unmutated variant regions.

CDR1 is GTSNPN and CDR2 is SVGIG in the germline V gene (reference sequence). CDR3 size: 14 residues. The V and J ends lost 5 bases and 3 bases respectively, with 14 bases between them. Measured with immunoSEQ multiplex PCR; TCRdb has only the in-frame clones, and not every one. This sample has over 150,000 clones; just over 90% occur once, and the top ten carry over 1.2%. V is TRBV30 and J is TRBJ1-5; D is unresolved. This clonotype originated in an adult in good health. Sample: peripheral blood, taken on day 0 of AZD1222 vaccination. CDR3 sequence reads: CAWGPQVFNQPQHF. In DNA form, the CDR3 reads TGTGCCTGGGGTCCCCAGGTCTTCAATCAGCCCCAGCATTTT.